These T cell receptor beta chains were read from a single sample in a study of T cell responses to AZD1222 COVID-19 vaccine. Sequencing used immunoSEQ multiplex PCR; TCRdb keeps in-frame clones, though not all of them. The sample holds about 120,000 clones, about 93% seen once. This specimen consisted of peripheral blood, obtained 28 days after the second AZD1222 dose. These receptors all stem from an adult who received the AZD1222 COVID-19 vaccine. Both conserved end residues are part of each CDR3. A D gene is named only where the DNA matches it firmly. Expanded clones are given a class, and other clones once, few, many or no size at all.

>.|.|TRBJ1-4|TRBV14
CASSQKLNEKLFF
TGTGCCAGCAGCCAGAAATTAAATGAAAAACTGTTTTTT
>.|.|TRBJ2-3|TRBV9
CASTRDRSTDTQYF
TGTGCCAGCACAAGGGACCGCAGCACAGATACGCAGTATTTT
>.|.|TRBJ2-1|TRBV5-6
CASSLAGDNEQFF
TGTGCCAGCAGCTTGGCTGGTGACAATGAGCAGTTCTTC
>.|.|TRBJ1-2|TRBV3-1/TRBV3-2
CASSPIRGWYGYTF
TGTGCCAGCAGCCCCATCAGGGGTTGGTATGGCTACACCTTC
>.|TRBD1|TRBJ1-6|TRBV9
CASSISGGRNSPLHF
TGTGCCAGCAGCATCTCAGGGGGGAGGAATTCACCCCTCCACTTT
>.|.|TRBJ1-1|TRBV28
CASSYPRTEMNTEAFF
TGTGCCAGCAGTTACCCGCGGACGGAAATGAACACTGAAGCTTTCTTT
>.|.|TRBJ2-1|TRBV12-3/TRBV12-4
CASFLSPAEQFF
TGTGCCAGCTTTTTATCCCCGGCGGAGCAGTTCTTC
>.|TRBD1|TRBJ1-2|TRBV6-2/TRBV6-3
CASSTTGGFGYTF
TGTGCCAGCAGTACCACAGGGGGCTTTGGCTACACCTTC
>.|.|TRBJ1-5|TRBV7-2
CASSTPGLNQPQHF
TGTGCCAGCAGCACCCCCGGGCTAAATCAGCCCCAGCATTTT
>once|.|TRBJ2-1|TRBV11-3
CASSLRGRSYNEQFF
TGTGCCAGCAGCTTGAGGGGCAGATCCTACAATGAGCAGTTCTTC
>.|.|TRBJ1-1|TRBV7-8
CASSLEVRVAFF
TGTGCCAGCAGCTTAGAGGTCCGCGTAGCTTTCTTT
>.|TRBD2|TRBJ2-7|TRBV5-5
CASSFGASGSYEQYF
TGTGCCAGCAGCTTTGGGGCTAGCGGATCCTACGAGCAGTACTTC
>.|.|TRBJ1-3|TRBV6-5
CASSYGAGSGNTIYF
TGTGCCAGCAGTTACGGGGCAGGGTCAGGAAACACCATATATTTT
>.|.|TRBJ2-5|TRBV9
CASSVESGLKTQYF
TGTGCCAGCAGCGTAGAGTCCGGGTTGAAGACCCAGTACTTC
>.|.|TRBJ1-1|TRBV7-2
CASSLIWGDTEAFF
TGTGCCAGCAGCTTAATATGGGGCGACACTGAAGCTTTCTTT
>.|.|TRBJ1-1|TRBV7-2
CASSYTGPGAMKAFF
TGTGCCAGCAGCTATACAGGCCCGGGGGCCATGAAAGCTTTCTTT
>.|.|TRBJ1-4|TRBV12-5
CASGLVDTATNEKLFF
TGTGCTAGTGGTTTGGTCGACACTGCAACTAATGAAAAACTGTTTTTT
>.|.|TRBJ1-2|TRBV29-1
CSAGALKPNGYTF
TGCAGCGCTGGCGCCCTTAAGCCGAATGGCTACACCTTC
>.|.|TRBJ2-2|TRBV5-6
CASSFGTDVTGELFF
TGTGCCAGCAGCTTCGGGACGGACGTCACCGGGGAGCTGTTTTTT
>.|.|TRBJ1-4|TRBV5-1
CASSLATGGVPGPLFF
TGCGCCAGCAGCTTGGCTACCGGGGGGGTTCCCGGACCACTGTTTTTT
>.|.|TRBJ1-2|TRBV10-3
CAISDDSSYGYTF
TGTGCCATCAGTGATGACAGCTCCTATGGCTACACCTTC
>.|.|TRBJ2-5|TRBV5-5
CASSLAGQRAETQYF
TGTGCCAGCAGCTTGGCGGGACAGCGGGCGGAGACCCAGTACTTC
>.|.|TRBJ2-5|TRBV6-5
CASSYSYSETQYF
TGTGCCAGCAGTTACTCGTATTCAGAGACCCAGTACTTC
>.|.|TRBJ1-1|TRBV9
CASSVAGGGNTEAFF
TGTGCCAGCAGCGTAGCTGGAGGGGGGAACACTGAAGCTTTCTTT
>.|.|TRBJ1-6|TRBV27
CASSFTGGNSPLHF
TGTGCCAGCAGTTTCACCGGGGGGAATTCACCCCTCCACTTT
>.|.|TRBJ2-7|TRBV18
CASSPPTSSRYEQYF
TGTGCCAGCTCACCTCCGACTAGTTCCAGATACGAGCAGTACTTC
>.|.|TRBJ2-7|TRBV5-8
CASSFQAHGYEQYF
TGTGCCAGCAGCTTCCAGGCACATGGCTACGAGCAGTACTTC
>.|.|TRBJ1-2|TRBV27
CASSWPTGWGYTF
TGTGCCAGCAGCTGGCCCACGGGGTGGGGGTACACCTTC
>.|TRBD2|TRBJ2-1|TRBV27
CASSFRGSGWISGEEQFF
TGTGCCAGCAGTTTTAGGGGCTCGGGATGGATAAGCGGGGAGGAGCAGTTCTTC
>.|.|TRBJ2-3|TRBV15
CATSRGTNTDTQYF
TGTGCCACCAGCAGAGGGACAAACACAGATACGCAGTATTTT